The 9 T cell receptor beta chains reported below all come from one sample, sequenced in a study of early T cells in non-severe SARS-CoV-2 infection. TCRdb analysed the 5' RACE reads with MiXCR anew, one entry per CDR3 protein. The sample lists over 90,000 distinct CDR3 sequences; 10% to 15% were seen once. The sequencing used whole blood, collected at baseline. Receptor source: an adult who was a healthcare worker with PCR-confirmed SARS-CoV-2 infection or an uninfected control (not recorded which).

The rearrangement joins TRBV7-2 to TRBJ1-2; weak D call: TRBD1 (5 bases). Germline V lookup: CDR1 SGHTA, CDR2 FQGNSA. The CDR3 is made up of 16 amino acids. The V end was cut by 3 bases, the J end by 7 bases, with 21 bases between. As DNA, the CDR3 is TGTGCCAGCAGCTTCAAGCGGGGGAAAGCCGCTATTGGCTACACCTTC. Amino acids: CASSFKRGKAAIGYTF.

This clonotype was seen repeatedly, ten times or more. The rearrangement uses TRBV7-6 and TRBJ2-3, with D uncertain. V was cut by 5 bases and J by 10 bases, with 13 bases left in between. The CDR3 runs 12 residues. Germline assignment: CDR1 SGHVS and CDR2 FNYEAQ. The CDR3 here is CASSPSPIPQYF. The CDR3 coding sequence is TGTGCCAGCAGCCCGAGCCCTATCCCGCAGTATTTT.

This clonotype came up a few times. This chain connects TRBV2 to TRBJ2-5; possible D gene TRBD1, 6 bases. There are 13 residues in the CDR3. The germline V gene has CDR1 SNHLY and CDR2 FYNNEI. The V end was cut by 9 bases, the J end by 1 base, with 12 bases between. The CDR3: CARSGQFQETQYF. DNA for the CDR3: TGTGCCAGATCCGGACAGTTCCAAGAGACCCAGTACTTC. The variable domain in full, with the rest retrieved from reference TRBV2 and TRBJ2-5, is EPEVTQTPSHQVTQMGQEVILRCVPISNHLYFYWYRQILGQKVEFLVSFYNNEISEKSEIFDDQFSVERPDGSNFTLKIRSTKLEDSAMYFCARSGQFQETQYFGPGTRLLVL.

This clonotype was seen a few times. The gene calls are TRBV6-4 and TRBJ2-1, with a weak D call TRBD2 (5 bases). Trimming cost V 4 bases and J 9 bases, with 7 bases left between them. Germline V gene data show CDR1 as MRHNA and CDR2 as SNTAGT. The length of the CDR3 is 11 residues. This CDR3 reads CASSVGIEQFF. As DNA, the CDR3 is TGTGCCAGCAGTGTCGGGATTGAGCAGTTCTTC.

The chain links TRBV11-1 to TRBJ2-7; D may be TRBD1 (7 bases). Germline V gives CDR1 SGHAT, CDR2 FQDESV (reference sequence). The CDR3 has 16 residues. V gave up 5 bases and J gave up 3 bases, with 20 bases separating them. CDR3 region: CASSGGGSLSYYEQYF. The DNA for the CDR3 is TGTGCCAGCAGCGGAGGGGGCTCATTAAGCTACTACGAGCAGTACTTC.

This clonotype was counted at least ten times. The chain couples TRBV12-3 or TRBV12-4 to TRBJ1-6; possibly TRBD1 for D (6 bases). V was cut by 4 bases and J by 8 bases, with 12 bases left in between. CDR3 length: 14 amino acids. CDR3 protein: CASSSGTNYSPLHF. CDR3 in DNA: TGTGCCAGCAGTTCCGGGACAAATTATTCACCCCTCCACTTT.

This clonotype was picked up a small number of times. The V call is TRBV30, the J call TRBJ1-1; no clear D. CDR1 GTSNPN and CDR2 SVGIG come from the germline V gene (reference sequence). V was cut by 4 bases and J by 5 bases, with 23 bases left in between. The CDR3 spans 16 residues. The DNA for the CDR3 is TGTGCCTGGACCCCACTCGGACGGGAGGGAGGAACTGAAGCTTTCTTT. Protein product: CAWTPLGREGGTEAFF.

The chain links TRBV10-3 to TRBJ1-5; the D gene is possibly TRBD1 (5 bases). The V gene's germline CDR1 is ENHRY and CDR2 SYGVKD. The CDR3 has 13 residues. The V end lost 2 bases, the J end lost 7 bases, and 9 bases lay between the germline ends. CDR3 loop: CAISEGALQPQHF. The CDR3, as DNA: TGTGCCATCAGTGAGGGGGCCCTGCAGCCCCAGCATTTT.

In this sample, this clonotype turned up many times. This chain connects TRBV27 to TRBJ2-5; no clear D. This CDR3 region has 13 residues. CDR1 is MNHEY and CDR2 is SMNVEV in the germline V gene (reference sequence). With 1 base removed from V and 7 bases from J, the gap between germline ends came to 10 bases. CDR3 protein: CASSLYGPGTQYF. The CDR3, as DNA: TGTGCCAGCAGTTTATACGGACCGGGGACCCAGTACTTC.